The 30 T cell receptor beta chains given below trace back to one sample, sequenced in a study of OX40 agonist ivuxolimab in advanced cancers. Generated by immunoSEQ multiplex PCR, the TCRdb table keeps only in-frame clones and is missing some. The table includes about 73,000 clones, approximately 86% detected once. The material was CD4+ or CD8+ T cells sorted from blood, obtained in a trial of the OX40 agonist ivuxolimab. Receptors were obtained from an adult with an advanced solid tumor such as melanoma, head and neck, liver or kidney cancer.

The chain carries TRBV5-1 and TRBJ2-3, with 8 bases that match TRBD1. CDR3 length: 12 amino acids. V shed 0 bases and J 15 bases; nucleotides not matched to a gene: 6. CDR1 SGHRS and CDR2 YFSETQ come from the germline V gene. Here the CDR3 DNA reads TGCGCCAGCAGCTTGGGAGGGGACAGGCACTATTTT. This encodes CASSLGGDRHYF.

The chain joins TRBV19 to TRBJ2-3; 7 positions match TRBD2. CDR3 length: 14 residues. Germline trimming cut 2 bases from V and 5 bases from J; bases unmatched to any gene: 4. Germline CDR1 reads LNHDA; CDR2 reads SQIVND (reference sequence). The CDR3 sequence: CASSISREGDTQYF. Here the CDR3 DNA reads TGTGCCAGTAGTATATCTAGGGAGGGAGATACGCAGTATTTT.

The chain recombines TRBV6-5 with TRBJ2-5, with no clear D. This CDR3 has 13 residues. V gave up 2 bases and J gave up 2 bases, with 6 bases separating them. Looked up from germline, CDR1 is MNHEY and CDR2 is SVGAGI. CDR3 region: CASSYPPQETQYF. CDR3 bases: TGTGCCAGCAGTTACCCCCCTCAAGAGACCCAGTACTTC.

V and J are TRBV7-9 and TRBJ1-3; the D is unclear. Germline-derived CDR1 and CDR2 are SEHNR and FQNEAQ (reference sequence). V gave up 7 bases and J gave up 4 bases, with 17 bases separating them. This CDR3 has 15 residues. The CDR3 DNA reads TGTGCCAGCACCGAACGAGGCGGAAGCGGAAACACCATATATTTT. Its translation: CASTERGGSGNTIYF.

This rearrangement joins TRBV11-2 to TRBJ2-5; TRBD1 aligns across 11 bases. The CDR3 length is 18 residues. The germline V gene has CDR1 SGHAT and CDR2 FQNNGV. With V trimmed by 0 bases and J by 4 bases, 10 bases remained unmatched. The CDR3 nucleotides are TGTGCCAGCAGCTTAGATTCCCCTCGGACAGGGGGCCGAGAGACCCAGTACTTC. This translates into CASSLDSPRTGGRETQYF.

The chain links TRBV5-1 to TRBJ2-7, with TRBD1 matching 12 bases. The CDR3 loop spans 16 amino acids. With 2 bases clipped from V and 7 bases from J, the junction kept 10 bases outside the gene matches. The germline V gene has CDR1 SGHRS and CDR2 YFSETQ. The CDR3 loop is CASSFPTGTGGGEQYF. CDR3 in DNA: TGCGCCAGCAGCTTCCCAACCGGGACAGGGGGCGGTGAGCAGTACTTC.

The chain recombines TRBV27 with TRBJ1-2, with D possibly matching TRBD1 (5 bases). The CDR3 has 16 amino acids. Per germline, CDR1 MNHEY and CDR2 SMNVEV (reference sequence). Trimming left V 7 bases short and J 5 bases short, with 23 bases between. CDR3 in amino acids: CASTPRLGAGRYGYTF. The CDR3 region has the DNA TGTGCCAGCACCCCACGGCTTGGGGCAGGGAGGTATGGCTACACCTTC.

This chain uses TRBV28 with TRBJ2-2; D might be TRBD1 (6 bases). V lost 8 bases to trimming and J lost 2 bases, with 15 bases between them. The CDR3 is made up of 15 amino acids. The germline V gene has CDR1 MDHEN and CDR2 SYDVKM. The CDR3 sequence: CASGRDTLNTGELFF. The CDR3, as DNA: TGTGCCAGCGGCCGGGACACCTTAAACACCGGGGAGCTGTTTTTT.

This clone occurred a few times. This chain uses TRBV29-1 with TRBJ2-1; 7 nucleotides match TRBD2. The CDR3 spans 12 residues. J lost 9 bases, V lost 3 bases, and 5 bases had no gene match. In germline, CDR1 is SQVTM, CDR2 ANQGSEA. Here the CDR3 DNA reads TGCAGCGTTGACTGGCGCGGGGGTGAGCAGTTCTTC. Protein product: CSVDWRGGEQFF.

This clone turned up a few times. The chain is built from TRBV11-2 and TRBJ2-3, with 7 bases matching TRBD2. The CDR3 is 16 amino acids. CDR1 is SGHAT and CDR2 is FQNNGV in the germline V gene. Trimming removed 3 bases from V and 3 bases from J; junction bases left unmatched: 9. The CDR3 spells CASSFGGGPVTDTQYF. The DNA for the CDR3 is TGTGCCAGCAGCTTTGGGGGAGGGCCTGTGACAGATACGCAGTATTTT.

J is TRBJ1-1 and V is TRBV6-1; D is unresolved. Trimming pared 6 bases from V and 2 bases from J, leaving 16 bases between. The CDR3 runs to 15 residues. From germline, CDR1 is MNHNS and CDR2 SASEGT. The CDR3 sequence is CASRNPGVGNTEAFF. CDR3 nucleotide sequence: TGTGCCAGCAGAAACCCAGGCGTCGGAAACACTGAAGCTTTCTTT.

The gene calls are TRBV2 and TRBJ2-3; possibly TRBD1 for D (6 bases). The CDR3 runs to 14 residues. Deletions cut 4 bases from V and 3 bases from J, with 11 bases between. Germline values: CDR1 SNHLY, CDR2 FYNNEI. This CDR3 is CASSGGQGTDTQYF. For the CDR3, the DNA is TGTGCCAGCAGTGGGGGGCAAGGGACAGATACGCAGTATTTT.

J is TRBJ1-2 and V is TRBV19; TRBD1 might be the D (6 bases). The germline CDR1 and CDR2 sequences are LNHDA and SQIVND (reference sequence). The CDR3 is made up of 13 amino acids. V dropped 2 bases and J dropped 4 bases, with 8 bases sitting between them. CDR3 region: CASSITGTYGYTF. In DNA, the CDR3 is TGTGCCAGTAGTATAACAGGGACCTATGGCTACACCTTC.

The CDR3 DNA is TGCGCCAGCAGCCCATATCTGGCCTCTGGAAACACCATATATTTT. It is translated as CASSPYLASGNTIYF. This rearrangement joins TRBV5-1 to TRBJ1-3, with D unclear. Looked up from germline, CDR1 is SGHRS and CDR2 is YFSETQ. CDR3 size: 15 residues. Trimming took 4 bases from V and 0 from J, leaving 11 bases between them.

The J gene is TRBJ2-2, the V gene TRBV9; weak D call: TRBD2 (6 bases). The V and J ends lost 3 bases and 1 base respectively, with 19 bases between them. The CDR3 covers 18 residues. The germline V gene encodes CDR1 SGDLS and CDR2 YYNGEE. The CDR3 region is CASSGLGGGFGNTGELFF. The CDR3 DNA follows: TGTGCCAGCAGCGGTCTAGGTGGAGGGTTTGGGAACACCGGGGAGCTGTTTTTT. The whole variable domain, filled in from reference TRBV9 and TRBJ2-2, reads DSGVTQTPKHLITATGQRVTLRCSPRSGDLSVYWYQQSLDQGLQFLIQYYNGEERAKGNILERFSAQQFPDLHSELNLSSLELGDSALYFCASSGLGGGFGNTGELFFGEGSRLTVL.

The J gene is TRBJ2-3, the V gene TRBV27, with no clear D. Germline-derived CDR1 and CDR2 are MNHEY and SMNVEV (reference sequence). The CDR3 covers 14 residues. V was shortened by 3 bases and J by 2 bases, with 9 bases between the two germline ends. Written as DNA, the CDR3 is TGTGCCAGCAGTTTGCGCCGGGTCACAGATACGCAGTATTTT. Translating gives CASSLRRVTDTQYF.

Only one count was recorded for this clone. Other DNA sequences of this sample code for an identical CDR3. The chain is built from TRBV28 and TRBJ1-1; D not resolved. This CDR3 is built from 15 residues. V lost 5 bases and J lost 6, with 19 bases in between. Germline V lookup: CDR1 MDHEN, CDR2 SYDVKM. CDR3 sequence: CASSRMLGGFSEAFF. The CDR3 nucleotides read TGTGCCAGCAGTCGTATGTTGGGAGGCTTCTCTGAAGCTTTCTTT.

This sequence joins TRBV18 and TRBJ2-5; 10 bases match TRBD2. The germline gives CDR1 KGHSH, CDR2 LQKENI. This CDR3 has 17 amino acids. The V gene end was trimmed by 3 bases and the J gene end by 1 base; junction bases not matched to a gene: 8. The CDR3: CASSPPRASGGQETQYF. The CDR3 coding sequence is TGTGCCAGCTCACCTCCGCGGGCTAGCGGGGGCCAAGAGACCCAGTACTTC.

The rearrangement joins TRBV19 to TRBJ2-6, with 10 bases matching TRBD1. Germline V gene data show CDR1 as LNHDA and CDR2 as SQIVND (reference sequence). This CDR3 is 17 amino acids long. Trimming took 6 bases from V and 0 from J; bases not matched to a gene: 5. In nucleotides, the CDR3 is TGTGCCAGTAGGCGACAGGGGGCCCCCTCTGGGGCCAACGTCCTGACTTTC. Translation: CASRRQGAPSGANVLTF.

The chain couples TRBV5-1 to TRBJ2-1; possible D gene TRBD2, 6 bases. The CDR3 has 15 residues. Trimming took off 1 base at V and 11 bases at J, with 19 bases between the two ends. Germline CDR1 reads SGHRS; CDR2 reads YFSETQ. The CDR3 coding sequence is TGCGCCAGCAGCTTGCCGGGGGTGGGAATAGAGAAGCAGTTCTTC. Encoded protein: CASSLPGVGIEKQFF.

The chain links TRBV5-8 to TRBJ1-2, with a weak D call TRBD1 (5 bases). Germline values: CDR1 SGHTS, CDR2 YDEGEE. V shed 3 bases and J shed 7 bases, with 13 bases lying between them. This CDR3 has 13 residues. The CDR3 spells CASSSSGGSGYTF. CDR3 nucleotide sequence: TGTGCCAGCAGCTCAAGTGGGGGATCTGGCTACACCTTC.

V gene TRBV13 combines with J gene TRBJ2-2; TRBD2 matches at 11 bases. Germline lookup yields CDR1 PRHDT and CDR2 FYEKMQ (reference sequence). There are 16 residues in the CDR3. The V and J ends lost 3 bases and 4 bases, in that order; junction bases with no gene match: 4. CDR3 bases: TGTGCCAGCAGCTTTAGCGGGGGGGCCGGCACCGGGGAGCTGTTTTTT. Its protein product is CASSFSGGAGTGELFF. Looking up the rest from reference TRBV13 and TRBJ2-2 gives the full variable domain: AAGVIQSPRHLIKEKRETATLKCYPIPRHDTVYWYQQGPGQDPQFLISFYEKMQSDKGSIPDRFSAQQFSDYHSELNMSSLELGDSALYFCASSFSGGAGTGELFFGEGSRLTVL.

The rearrangement links TRBV7-9 to TRBJ1-2, with a possible D match to TRBD1 (5 bases). Germline V gene data show CDR1 as SEHNR and CDR2 as FQNEAQ (reference sequence). The V gene lost 1 base and the J gene lost 2 bases, with 11 bases spanning the gap. The CDR3 contains 15 residues. The CDR3 sequence: CASSLGGRSNYGYTF. The CDR3 nucleotides are TGTGCCAGCAGCTTAGGGGGGAGGTCAAACTATGGCTACACCTTC.

This clone was observed once. This chain links TRBV28 with TRBJ2-5, with D tentatively TRBD1 (6 bases). The length of the CDR3 is 15 residues. V dropped 2 bases and J dropped 3 bases, with 13 bases sitting between them. CDR1 and CDR2 from the germline V gene are MDHEN and SYDVKM. The CDR3 region has the DNA TGTGCCAGCAGTTTAGTGGACAGCGAGAAAGAGACCCAGTACTTC. This sequence encodes CASSLVDSEKETQYF.

This clone was recorded once. V is TRBV6-5 and J is TRBJ1-3, with D unclear. Germline loops: CDR1 MNHEY, CDR2 SVGAGI. V was cut by 6 bases and J by 4 bases, with 16 bases left in between. The CDR3 contains 15 residues. The CDR3 nucleotides are TGTGCCAGCAGATCGGAAGGAATAGGAGGAAACACCATATATTTT. Translation: CASRSEGIGGNTIYF.

The V and J genes are TRBV5-1 and TRBJ1-2, with unresolved D. The V end was cut by 0 bases, the J end by 3 bases, with 6 bases between. Germline lookup yields CDR1 SGHRS and CDR2 YFSETQ. The CDR3 runs to 13 residues. The CDR3 nucleotides read TGCGCCAGCAGCTTGGTAGGAGACTATGGCTACACCTTC. This encodes CASSLVGDYGYTF.

The chain is built from TRBV10-3 and TRBJ1-4; D may be TRBD1 (6 bases). The CDR3 consists of 16 residues. Germline CDR1 reads ENHRY; CDR2 reads SYGVKD. V lost 4 bases to trimming and J lost 0 bases, with 12 bases between them. CDR3 DNA: TGTGCCATCAGTGCGGGGGCCCGAGCAACTAATGAAAAACTGTTTTTT. It codes for CAISAGARATNEKLFF.

V gene TRBV30 combines with J gene TRBJ1-4; weak D call: TRBD1 (6 bases). The CDR3 spans 15 residues. Germline CDR1 and CDR2: GTSNPN and SVGIG (reference sequence). Deletions cut 2 bases from V and 7 bases from J, with 17 bases between. This CDR3 is CAWSPQGRFGEKLFF. The CDR3 coding sequence is TGTGCCTGGAGTCCCCAGGGGCGGTTCGGTGAAAAACTGTTTTTT.

This clone was counted only a few times. This sequence joins TRBV25-1 and TRBJ2-2; 10 bases fit TRBD1. V was clipped by 4 bases and J by 4 bases; unmatched bases: 3. The germline V gene encodes CDR1 MGHDK and CDR2 SYGVNS. The CDR3 consists of 15 residues. CDR3 nucleotides: TGTGCCAGCAGTGGACAGGGGGCGATCACCGGGGAGCTGTTTTTT. This encodes CASSGQGAITGELFF.

This sequence joins TRBV27 and TRBJ1-1; D gene uncertain. CDR3 size: 14 residues. The V and J ends lost 1 base and 1 base respectively, with 7 bases between them. Germline V gives CDR1 MNHEY, CDR2 SMNVEV (reference sequence). This CDR3 is CASSLLIGNTEAFF. DNA for the CDR3: TGTGCCAGCAGTTTATTGATCGGGAACACTGAAGCTTTCTTT.